This T cell receptor (beta chain) was obtained from a study of OX40 agonist ivuxolimab in advanced cancers. Study findings and constraints: Normalized expansion of T-cell clones was also low for some nonresponders.

Profiled with immunoSEQ multiplex PCR; TCRdb holds only in-frame clones, not every one. The data contain under 85,000 clones, about 81% of them singletons. With 2 bases removed from V and 7 bases from J, the gap between germline ends came to 16 bases. Germline V CDR1 and CDR2: ENHRY, SYGVKD. This CDR3 is built from 15 residues. Comment on this clone: What it binds is not known.

The source was CD4+ or CD8+ T cells sorted from blood, collected in a trial of the OX40 agonist ivuxolimab. The source of this sequence is an adult with an advanced solid tumor such as melanoma, head and neck, liver or kidney cancer. V usage is TRBV10-3 and J usage is TRBJ2-3; D possibly corresponds to TRBD1 (5 bases). The CDR3 nucleotides read TGTGCCATCAGTGAGGGGGCAACCCCGGAGAATACGCAGTATTTT. Protein product: CAISEGATPENTQYF.